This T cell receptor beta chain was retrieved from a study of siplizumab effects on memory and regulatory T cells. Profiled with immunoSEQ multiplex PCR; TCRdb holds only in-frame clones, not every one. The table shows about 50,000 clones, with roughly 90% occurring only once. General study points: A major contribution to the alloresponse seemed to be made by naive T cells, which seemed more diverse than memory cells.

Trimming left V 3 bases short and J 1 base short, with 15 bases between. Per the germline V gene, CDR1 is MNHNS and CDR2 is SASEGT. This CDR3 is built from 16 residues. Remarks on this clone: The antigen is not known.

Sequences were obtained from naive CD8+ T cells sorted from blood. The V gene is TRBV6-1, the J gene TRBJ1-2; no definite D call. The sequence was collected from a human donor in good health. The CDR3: CASSEEGRWFNYGYTF. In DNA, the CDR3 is TGTGCCAGCAGTGAGGAAGGACGGTGGTTTAACTATGGCTACACCTTC.